These 19 T cell receptor beta chains came from one sample sequenced in a study of CD8+CD57+ T cells in acquired aplastic anemia. Those patients picked for sequencing had displayed CD8+CD57+ cell expansion on flow cytometry. Genomic DNA, the template, was used for profiling of the TCR beta VDJ and CDR3. Via MiXCR, TCRdb re-called the reads, giving one row per CDR3 protein. The sample has around 180,000 distinct CDR3 sequences, around 50% seen once; the top ten hold approximately 12%. Source material: sorted CD4+, CD8+, or CD8+CD57+ T cells (not recorded which) from PBMCs. The source is a human donor with aplastic anemia.

J is TRBJ2-7 and V is TRBV5-4; D gene uncertain. V was trimmed by 4 bases and J by 3 bases, leaving 11 bases between them. The germline CDR1 and CDR2 sequences are SGHNT and YYREEE (reference sequence). The CDR3 totals 13 residues. The CDR3 DNA sequence: TGTGCCAGCAGCGCGGAGTGGGGCTACGAGCAGTACTTC. It is translated as CASSAEWGYEQYF.

The rearrangement links TRBV6-1 to TRBJ2-7; no clear D. The CDR3 covers 15 residues. Germline lookup yields CDR1 MNHNS and CDR2 SASEGT. The V and J ends lost 1 base and 6 bases respectively, with 16 bases between them. The CDR3 bases are TGTGCCAGCAGTGAAGGCTGGGGAATCCCCCTCGAGCAGTACTTC. Translation gives CASSEGWGIPLEQYF.

This clonotype appeared once. The chain joins TRBV20-1 to TRBJ2-4; 10 positions match TRBD2. This CDR3 region has 14 residues. Germline CDR1 and CDR2: DFQATT and SNEGSKA (reference sequence). Trimming took 5 bases from V and 2 from J; bases not matched to a gene: 3. CDR3 sequence (DNA): TGCAGTGCTGGGACTAGCGTTTCCAAAAACATTCAGTACTTC. This translates into CSAGTSVSKNIQYF.

With respect to this clonotype: Germline and junction disagree at one end, which may indicate a read error. The V and J genes are TRBV7-2 and TRBJ2-5, with 16 bases identical to TRBD2. Germline lookup yields CDR1 SGHTA and CDR2 FQGNSA. The CDR3 length is 16 residues. DNA for the CDR3: TGTGCCAACAGCCCGGGACTAGCGGGGGGGCAAGAGACCCAGTACTTC. Translating it yields CANSPGLAGGQETQYF.

A word on this clonotype: A much larger clone is a single base away; this may be a read error. J is TRBJ1-3 and V is TRBV2; TRBD1 might be the D (5 bases). Germline loops: CDR1 SNHLY, CDR2 FYNNEI. Trimming took 8 bases from V and 0 from J, leaving 11 bases between them. The CDR3 extends over 14 amino acids. The CDR3 DNA is TGTGCCAGCGGCCCAGGGAGCTCTGGAAACACCATATATTTT. Encoded protein: CASGPGSSGNTIYF. Full variable domain (rest looked up from reference TRBV2 and TRBJ1-3): EPEVTQTPSHQVTQMGQEVILRCVPISNHLYFYWYRQILGQKVEFLVSFYNNEISEKSEIFDDQFSVERPDGSNFTLKIRSTKLEDSAMYFCASGPGSSGNTIYFGEGSWLTVV.

This clonotype came up a few times. A read error may explain this, as a much larger clone is one base away. This chain links TRBV19 with TRBJ1-5; a possible D gene is TRBD1 (5 bases). Germline V gene data show CDR1 as LNHDA and CDR2 as SQIVND (reference sequence). The CDR3 contains 16 residues. The V end was cut by 4 bases, the J end by 10 bases, with 23 bases between. As DNA, the CDR3 is TGTGCCAGTAGTACTCATTCCCGACAGCAGTCTACACCCCAGCATTTT. Its translation is CASSTHSRQQSTPQHF. Complete variable domain (other parts from reference TRBV19 and TRBJ1-5): DGGITQSPKYLFRKEGQNVTLSCEQNLNHDAMYWYRQDPGQGLRLIYYSQIVNDFQKGDIAEGYSVSREKKESFPLTVTSAQKNPTAFYLCASSTHSRQQSTPQHFGDGTRLSIL.

The table lists this clonotype with many counts. The chain recombines TRBV19 with TRBJ1-1, with D hard to call. The germline V gene encodes CDR1 LNHDA and CDR2 SQIVND (reference sequence). CDR3 length equals 14 residues. Trimming shortened V by 7 bases and J by 6 bases, and 18 bases separated the two germline ends. The CDR3 DNA follows: TGTGCCAGTATTACCTGGGCGGACGGGGCTGAAGCTTTCTTT. Amino acids: CASITWADGAEAFF.

Concerning this clonotype: A much more abundant neighbour one base away suggests this may be a read error. The rearrangement links TRBV5-5 to TRBJ2-2; D is ambiguous. The CDR3 runs to 13 residues. V was shortened by 4 bases and J by 9 bases, with 13 bases between the two germline ends. CDR1 and CDR2 from the germline V gene are SGHKS and YYEKEE (reference sequence). The CDR3 bases are TGTGCCAGCAGCCAAATCGGATCCAGGGAGCTGTTTTTT. Translated, it gives CASSQIGSRELFF. Based on the CDR3 plus reference TRBV5-5 and TRBJ2-2, the full variable domain is DAGVTQSPTHLIKTRGQQVTLRCSPISGHKSVSWYQQVLGQGPQFIFQYYEKEERGRGNFPDRFSARQFPNYSSELNVNALLLGDSALYLCASSQIGSRELFFGEGSRLTVL.

This clonotype was seen many times. The V and J genes are TRBV5-1 and TRBJ2-5; 8 bases line up with TRBD2. V was pared by 4 bases and J by 5 bases, with 16 bases of the junction left unmatched. Germline assignment: CDR1 SGHRS and CDR2 YFSETQ. This CDR3 has 17 residues. Here the CDR3 reads CASSRLRPRGGSETQYF. Written as DNA, the CDR3 is TGCGCCAGCAGCCGCTTGAGACCTCGGGGGGGCTCCGAGACCCAGTACTTC. Combining the CDR3 with reference TRBV5-1 and TRBJ2-5 gives the whole variable domain KAGVTQTPRYLIKTRGQQVTLSCSPISGHRSVSWYQQTPGQGLQFLFEYFSETQRNKGNFPGRFSGRQFSNSRSEMNVSTLELGDSALYLCASSRLRPRGGSETQYFGPGTRLLVL.

This clonotype has a count of ten or more. This may arise from a read error, as a much more abundant clone is one base away. The V call is TRBV5-6, the J call TRBJ2-5; TRBD2 might be the D (6 bases). Trimming left V 7 bases short and J 4 bases short, with 14 bases between. The CDR3 sequence is 13 residues long. The germline V gene has CDR1 SGHDT and CDR2 YYEEEE. CDR3 loop: CASLGRRGETQYF. CDR3 DNA: TGTGCCAGCCTCGGACGGCGGGGAGAGACCCAGTACTTC.

The chain recombines TRBV14 with TRBJ2-2; D is unresolved. Trimming cost V 4 bases and J 1 base, with 10 bases left between them. Germline CDR1 reads SGHDN; CDR2 reads FVKESK. The CDR3 is 15 amino acids. This CDR3 is CASSRQYMNTGELFF. The CDR3 DNA reads TGTGCCAGCAGCCGACAATACATGAACACCGGGGAGCTGTTTTTT.

This clonotype appeared a single time. The gene calls are TRBV9 and TRBJ2-3; maybe TRBD1 (7 bases). The CDR3 covers 16 residues. Germline V CDR1 and CDR2: SGDLS, YYNGEE. V was trimmed by 3 bases and J by 6 bases, leaving 20 bases between them. The CDR3 DNA reads TGTGCCAGCAGCGCCGCAGGGGGAGGATTTGGCGATACGCAGTATTTT. Translation gives CASSAAGGGFGDTQYF.

The chain couples TRBV28 to TRBJ1-1; D not resolved. The CDR3 sequence is 13 residues long. V lost 6 bases and J lost 4, with 12 bases in between. The germline CDR1 and CDR2 sequences are MDHEN and SYDVKM. The CDR3 spells CASSLVRSTEAFF. CDR3 sequence (DNA): TGTGCCAGCAGCCTTGTTCGGAGCACTGAAGCTTTCTTT.

The rearrangement uses TRBV7-9 and TRBJ1-3, with D uncertain. The germline gives CDR1 SEHNR, CDR2 FQNEAQ (reference sequence). The CDR3 length is 14 residues. V shed 4 bases and J shed 2 bases, with 9 bases lying between them. The CDR3 region has the DNA TGTGCCAGCAGCTACCCGGAAGCTGGAAACACCATATATTTT. It translates to CASSYPEAGNTIYF.

The CDR3 bases are TGTGCCAGCAGTGAAGATCCGTCTCAGCCCCAGCATTTT. It is translated as CASSEDPSQPQHF. The chain employs TRBV2 and TRBJ1-5; D ambiguous. Trimming stripped 1 base from V and 6 bases from J, with 7 bases between. The germline gives CDR1 SNHLY, CDR2 FYNNEI. This CDR3 has 13 residues.

J is TRBJ1-2 and V is TRBV7-6, with unresolved D. CDR1 and CDR2 (germline): SGHVS, FNYEAQ. CDR3 length equals 14 residues. Trimming removed 0 bases at V and 7 bases at J, with 12 bases between. CDR3 sequence reads: CASSLAGASLGYTF. CDR3 in DNA: TGTGCCAGCAGCTTAGCGGGAGCCAGTCTTGGCTACACCTTC.

This clonotype showed up just a few times. This chain links TRBV24-1 with TRBJ2-5; 12 bases line up with TRBD2. CDR3 length: 17 residues. The trim removed 1 base at V and 5 bases at J, leaving 7 bases unmatched. The germline V gene has CDR1 KGHDR and CDR2 SFDVKD. The CDR3 here is CATSDFGLAGGKETQYF. CDR3 nucleotide sequence: TGTGCCACCAGTGATTTTGGGCTAGCGGGAGGGAAGGAGACCCAGTACTTC.

This clonotype has ten or more counts. The chain joins TRBV2 to TRBJ1-6; possible D gene TRBD1, 5 bases. Germline V gene data show CDR1 as SNHLY and CDR2 as FYNNEI. Trimming removed 8 bases from V and 9 bases from J, with 14 bases in between. The CDR3 has 13 residues. As DNA, the CDR3 is TGTGCCAGCTGGGGGGAACAACGTTCACCCCTCCACTTT. This gives the protein CASWGEQRSPLHF.

This clonotype was counted many times. V and J are TRBV15 and TRBJ2-2; 10 bases line up with TRBD1. Germline loops: CDR1 LNHNV, CDR2 YYDKDF (reference sequence). V shed 4 bases, J shed 5 bases, and the junction held 4 bases outside the gene matches. The CDR3 covers 15 residues. CDR3 sequence reads: CATSIGTGVTGELFF. The DNA for the CDR3 is TGTGCCACCAGCATAGGGACAGGGGTGACCGGGGAGCTGTTTTTT.